The 9 T cell receptor beta chains in this list originate from one sample, sequenced in a study of beta chain features in type 1 diabetes. Whole-study results and caveats: Type 1 diabetes patients showed a moderate but significant shortening of TCRB CDR3s in all four CD4+ subsets.

Since all of the isolated RNA was reverse transcribed, expressed TCRB transcripts were what got sequenced. Sequenced by immunoSEQ multiplex PCR; TCRdb stores in-frame clones only, minus some. The sample shows 200,000 to 250,000 clones, around 14% of them seen only once. These receptors have no identified antigens. The sample taken for sequencing was naive CD4+ T cells from blood. All receptors derive from a man aged 25-40 years with type 1 diabetes.

V and J are TRBV7-9 and TRBJ2-3, with TRBD2 identical over 8 bases. V shed 8 bases, J shed 0 bases, and the junction held 7 bases outside the gene matches. The germline CDR1 and CDR2 sequences are SEHNR and FQNEAQ (reference sequence). The CDR3 covers 15 residues. The CDR3 sequence: CASDSGGASTDTQYF. The CDR3 DNA is TGTGCCAGCGATTCCGGGGGGGCTAGCACAGATACGCAGTATTTT.

There are a few counts of this clone. This chain connects TRBV5-1 to TRBJ1-2; the D gene is possibly TRBD1 (5 bases). Germline-derived CDR1 and CDR2 are SGHRS and YFSETQ. The ends were cut back, 4 bases at V and 4 bases at J, with 14 bases in the middle. The CDR3 consists of 14 residues. The CDR3 DNA sequence: TGCGCCAGCAGCGCAGGACAAGAACTCTATGGCTACACCTTC. Translating gives CASSAGQELYGYTF.

In this sample, this clone turned up a few times. The chain recombines TRBV6-1 with TRBJ2-1, with no clear D. Trimming cost V 2 bases and J 2 bases, with 13 bases left between them. CDR1 MNHNS and CDR2 SASEGT come from the germline V gene. CDR3 length: 16 residues. In nucleotides, the CDR3 is TGTGCCAGCAGTGAACTCGCGACAACAACCTACAATGAGCAGTTCTTC. It encodes CASSELATTTYNEQFF.

The chain links TRBV15 to TRBJ2-1, with D maybe TRBD2 (6 bases). CDR1 is LNHNV and CDR2 is YYDKDF in the germline V gene (reference sequence). V shed 0 bases and J shed 6 bases, with 12 bases lying between them. The CDR3 covers 15 residues. CDR3 amino acids: CATSREWKRANEQFF. CDR3 in DNA: TGTGCCACCAGCAGAGAGTGGAAGCGGGCCAATGAGCAGTTCTTC.

This clone was counted between two and nine times. The chain employs TRBV5-4 and TRBJ2-3; weak D call: TRBD2 (6 bases). This CDR3 is 18 amino acids long. V gave up 0 bases and J gave up 2 bases, with 19 bases separating them. Germline V gene sequence: CDR1 SGHNT, CDR2 YYREEE (reference sequence). DNA of the CDR3: TGTGCCAGCAGCTTGGCCCAGGGAGGCTCGATATTCACAGATACGCAGTATTTT. It codes for CASSLAQGGSIFTDTQYF. Complete variable domain (other parts from reference TRBV5-4 and TRBJ2-3): ETGVTQSPTHLIKTRGQQVTLRCSSQSGHNTVSWYQQALGQGPQFIFQYYREEENGRGNFPPRFSGLQFPNYSSELNVNALELDDSALYLCASSLAQGGSIFTDTQYFGPGTRLTVL.

In this sample, this clone turned up a few times. V gene TRBV18 combines with J gene TRBJ1-1, with 8 bases identical to TRBD1. V shed 8 bases, J shed 3 bases, and the junction held 5 bases outside the gene matches. CDR3 length: 13 residues. Germline CDR1 reads KGHSH; CDR2 reads LQKENI. The DNA for the CDR3 is TGTGCCAGCGGCCTGGACAGGGACACTGAAGCTTTCTTT. Residues: CASGLDRDTEAFF.

This rearrangement joins TRBV19 to TRBJ2-3; 7 positions match TRBD2. After removal of 6 bases from V and 2 bases from J, the junction contained 8 bases not matched to a gene. The CDR3 sequence is 15 residues long. Looked up from germline, CDR1 is LNHDA and CDR2 is SQIVND (reference sequence). The CDR3 bases are TGTGCCAGTAGCTCCCAGCGGGGAGCCACAGATACGCAGTATTTT. It specifies CASSSQRGATDTQYF.

This clone appeared a few times. The gene calls are TRBV19 and TRBJ2-1; possible D gene TRBD2, 6 bases. The CDR3 totals 14 residues. V lost 7 bases and J lost 4, with 14 bases in between. CDR1 and CDR2 from the germline V gene are LNHDA and SQIVND (reference sequence). For the CDR3, the DNA is TGTGCCAGTATGGCGGGACGAGAATACAATGAGCAGTTCTTC. Translated: CASMAGREYNEQFF.

This clone was picked up a small number of times. This chain uses TRBV9 with TRBJ2-2; no clear D gene. Looked up from germline, CDR1 is SGDLS and CDR2 is YYNGEE. CDR3 length: 16 amino acids. V was clipped by 3 bases and J by 0 bases, with 12 bases between them. The CDR3 loop reads CASSGQAITNTGELFF. In DNA form, the CDR3 reads TGTGCCAGCAGCGGGCAGGCGATCACGAACACCGGGGAGCTGTTTTTT.